The 18 T cell receptor beta chains in this list originate from one sample, sequenced in a study of CD8 T cells in ankylosing spondylitis. A single record per CDR3 protein comes from TCRdb applying MiXCR to the 5' RACE reads. The repertoire holds 300,000 to 400,000 distinct CDR3 sequences, roughly 10% seen once, with around 8.4% in the top ten. Material: blood, either unsorted or a sorted T cell fraction (not recorded which). Every receptor here comes from a female donor with ankylosing spondylitis or in good health (not recorded which).

This clonotype showed up many times. The V call is TRBV5-6, the J call TRBJ1-6; D is undetermined. The germline V gene has CDR1 SGHDT and CDR2 YYEEEE. There are 14 residues in the CDR3. With 2 bases removed from V and 5 bases from J, the gap between germline ends came to 8 bases. CDR3 sequence reads: CASSFGQHNSPLHF. For the CDR3, the DNA is TGTGCCAGCAGCTTCGGGCAGCATAATTCACCCCTCCACTTT.

This clonotype has at least ten counts. V gene TRBV12-3 or TRBV12-4 combines with J gene TRBJ1-6, with a weak D call TRBD1 (5 bases). The V end was cut by 5 bases, the J end by 6 bases, with 14 bases between. This CDR3 is built from 15 residues. The CDR3 nucleotides read TGTGCCAGCAGTCCCCATGGGACCATTAATTCACCCCTCCACTTT. Protein sequence: CASSPHGTINSPLHF.

This clonotype was seen repeatedly, ten times or more. V and J are TRBV12-3 or TRBV12-4 and TRBJ2-4; 8 bases align to TRBD1. The CDR3 runs to 15 residues. V gave up 6 bases and J gave up 8 bases; unmatched junction bases: 12. The CDR3 nucleotides read TGTGCCAGCAGCCCCGGACAGGGTGGGATGGACATTCAGTACTTC. Its protein product is CASSPGQGGMDIQYF.

This clonotype has at least ten counts. The CDR3 DNA sequence: TGTGCCAGCAGTGAAGTGGCAGGCTCTGCCACAGATACGCAGTATTTT. Protein sequence: CASSEVAGSATDTQYF. The V and J genes are TRBV6-4 and TRBJ2-3; D is unresolved. V lost 3 bases to trimming and J lost 2 bases, with 15 bases between them. Germline V gives CDR1 MRHNA, CDR2 SNTAGT. The length of the CDR3 is 16 residues.

The gene calls are TRBV20-1 and TRBJ2-7, with D perhaps matching TRBD1 (5 bases). The CDR3 contains 14 residues. Germline values: CDR1 DFQATT, CDR2 SNEGSKA (reference sequence). The V gene lost 5 bases and the J gene lost 0 bases, with 14 bases spanning the gap. The CDR3 here is CSASPLTASYEQYF. CDR3 bases: TGCAGTGCTTCTCCGTTGACAGCCTCCTACGAGCAGTACTTC.

The gene calls are TRBV6-5 and TRBJ2-6; D gene unclear. This CDR3 is 16 amino acids long. The V and J ends lost 2 bases and 1 base respectively, with 9 bases between them. Germline CDR1 reads MNHEY; CDR2 reads SVGAGI. CDR3 sequence: CASSYAAPSGANVLTF. The CDR3 coding sequence is TGTGCCAGCAGTTACGCCGCTCCTTCTGGGGCCAACGTCCTGACTTTC.

In its sample, this clonotype was seen many times. The chain carries TRBV10-3 and TRBJ2-1; D is perhaps TRBD2 (6 bases). Trimming took off 0 bases at V and 0 bases at J, with 21 bases between the two ends. Per germline, CDR1 ENHRY and CDR2 SYGVKD. This CDR3 spans 20 amino acids. DNA for the CDR3: TGTGCCATCAGTGAGTCGCCCCTCGGGAGTCCGACTAGCTCCTACAATGAGCAGTTCTTC. Protein product: CAISESPLGSPTSSYNEQFF.

The J gene is TRBJ2-2, the V gene TRBV20-1; TRBD2 is a possible D gene (5 bases). Germline V lookup: CDR1 DFQATT, CDR2 SNEGSKA (reference sequence). Trimming shortened V by 0 bases and J by 0 bases, and 20 bases separated the two germline ends. The CDR3 has 19 residues. CDR3 DNA sequence: TGCAGTGCTAGAGATTTTTCCCTCCTAGCCAGAACGAACACCGGGGAGCTGTTTTTT. The encoded protein is CSARDFSLLARTNTGELFF.

This clonotype appeared many times. The V call is TRBV7-9, the J call TRBJ2-3; 7 bases fit TRBD1. The germline V gene encodes CDR1 SEHNR and CDR2 FQNEAQ (reference sequence). With 0 bases clipped from V and 3 bases from J, the junction kept 3 bases outside the gene matches. The CDR3 is 15 amino acids. The CDR3 DNA is TGTGCCAGCAGCTTAGCAGGGGGCGAGACAGATACGCAGTATTTT. Translation: CASSLAGGETDTQYF.

Many counts were recorded for this clonotype. This chain uses TRBV6-5 with TRBJ2-3; D not certain. The CDR3 is made up of 14 amino acids. V was pared by 2 bases and J by 2 bases, with 8 bases between. Per the germline V gene, CDR1 is MNHEY and CDR2 is SVGAGI. The CDR3 DNA reads as TGTGCCAGCAGTTACACCCGCCCCACAGATACGCAGTATTTT. It is translated as CASSYTRPTDTQYF.

This clonotype was detected only a few times. The rearrangement uses TRBV6-6 and TRBJ2-5, with unresolved D. V gave up 5 bases and J gave up 5 bases, with 9 bases separating them. The CDR3 is made up of 12 amino acids. CDR1 MNHNY and CDR2 SVGAGI come from the germline V gene (reference sequence). The DNA for the CDR3 is TGTGCCAGCAGTCGACACGAGGAGACCCAGTACTTC. It yields the protein CASSRHEETQYF.

There are many counts of this clonotype. The J gene is TRBJ1-5, the V gene TRBV12-3 or TRBV12-4; D not resolved. This CDR3 region has 14 residues. V lost 6 bases and J 0 bases, leaving 9 bases between the germline ends. The DNA for the CDR3 is TGTGCCAGCAGGCAGACGCGTAGCAATCAGCCCCAGCATTTT. Translation: CASRQTRSNQPQHF.

Remarks on this clonotype: It may be a read error: a sequence one base away is much more abundant. The rearrangement links TRBV20-1 to TRBJ2-3; maybe TRBD2 (6 bases). This CDR3 spans 13 amino acids. The V gene's germline CDR1 is DFQATT and CDR2 SNEGSKA (reference sequence). CDR3 nucleotides: TGCAGAGCTAGGAGGGGCGGGGTGGATACGCAGTATTTT. It translates to CRARRGGVDTQYF.

This clonotype has at least ten counts. J is TRBJ2-5 and V is TRBV12-3 or TRBV12-4; D gene unclear. This CDR3 is built from 14 residues. V dropped 7 bases and J dropped 5 bases, with 17 bases sitting between them. DNA for the CDR3: TGTGCCAGCAAGGTTCAGGCCCACTGGGAGACCCAGTACTTC. Amino acid sequence: CASKVQAHWETQYF.

This chain links TRBV7-9 with TRBJ2-7; no reliable D call. The length of the CDR3 is 8 residues. Germline V gives CDR1 SEHNR, CDR2 FQNEAQ (reference sequence). For the CDR3, the DNA is TGTGCCAGCAGCTTAGAGGAGGTC. Its translation is CASSLEEV.

This clonotype was observed at least ten times. The CDR3 sequence: CSARDIGGTYF. DNA of the CDR3: TGCAGTGCTAGAGATATTGGGGGGACGTACTTC. The chain uses TRBV20-1 and TRBJ2-7; possibly TRBD2 for D (6 bases). There are 11 residues in the CDR3. The V end was cut by 0 bases, the J end by 12 bases, with 12 bases between. Germline CDR1 and CDR2: DFQATT and SNEGSKA (reference sequence).

This rearrangement joins TRBV30 to TRBJ2-1, with 11 bases identical to TRBD2. V was clipped by 3 bases and J by 4 bases; unmatched bases: 2. This CDR3 is 14 amino acids long. From germline, CDR1 is GTSNPN and CDR2 SVGIG (reference sequence). CDR3 in DNA: TGTGCCTGGAGCACTAGCGGGGGATACAATGAGCAGTTCTTC. This encodes CAWSTSGGYNEQFF. Full variable domain (rest looked up from reference TRBV30 and TRBJ2-1): SQTIHQWPATLVQPVGSPLSLECTVEGTSNPNLYWYRQAAGRGLQLLFYSVGIGQISSEVPQNLSASRPQDRQFILSSKKLLLSDSGFYLCAWSTSGGYNEQFFGPGTRLTVL.

This clonotype was seen at least ten times. This rearrangement joins TRBV5-4 to TRBJ2-1; the match to TRBD2 covers 11 bases. J gave up 3 bases and V 4 bases, and 3 bases lay outside the gene matches. The CDR3 length is 15 residues. In germline, CDR1 is SGHNT, CDR2 YYREEE (reference sequence). CDR3 region: CASSVTSGDYNEQFF. CDR3 nucleotides: TGTGCCAGCAGCGTGACTAGCGGGGACTACAATGAGCAGTTCTTC.